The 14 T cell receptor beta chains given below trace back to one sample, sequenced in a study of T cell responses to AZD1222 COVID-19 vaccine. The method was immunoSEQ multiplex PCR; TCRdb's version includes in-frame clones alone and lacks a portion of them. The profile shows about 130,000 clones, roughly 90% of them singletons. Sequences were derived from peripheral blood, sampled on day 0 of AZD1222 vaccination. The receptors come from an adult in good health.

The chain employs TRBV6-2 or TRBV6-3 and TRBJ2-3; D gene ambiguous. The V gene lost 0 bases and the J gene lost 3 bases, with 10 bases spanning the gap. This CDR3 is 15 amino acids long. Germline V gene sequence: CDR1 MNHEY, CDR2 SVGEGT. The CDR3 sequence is CASSYSPGRTDTQYF. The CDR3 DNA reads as TGTGCCAGCAGTTACTCCCCCGGCCGGACAGATACGCAGTATTTT.

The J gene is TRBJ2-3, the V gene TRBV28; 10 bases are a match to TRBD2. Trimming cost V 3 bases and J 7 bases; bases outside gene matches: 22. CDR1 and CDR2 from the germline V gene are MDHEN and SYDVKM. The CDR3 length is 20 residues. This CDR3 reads CASSFQREGRTASKAYTQYF. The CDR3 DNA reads TGTGCCAGCAGTTTCCAGCGGGAGGGCCGTACCGCCTCAAAGGCTTATACGCAGTATTTT.

As DNA, the CDR3 is TGTGCCAGTAGCTATGGGGGATGGTTTGGCTACACCTTC. This gives the protein CASSYGGWFGYTF. This chain uses TRBV19 with TRBJ1-2, with D tentatively TRBD1 (5 bases). The CDR3 is made up of 13 amino acids. The germline gives CDR1 LNHDA, CDR2 SQIVND (reference sequence). V shed 6 bases and J shed 7 bases, with 15 bases lying between them.

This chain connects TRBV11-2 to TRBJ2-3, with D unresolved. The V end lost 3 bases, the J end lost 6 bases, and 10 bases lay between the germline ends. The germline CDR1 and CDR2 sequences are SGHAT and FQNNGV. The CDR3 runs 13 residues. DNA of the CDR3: TGTGCCAGCAGCTTTGCCCCTGGGGATACGCAGTATTTT. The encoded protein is CASSFAPGDTQYF.

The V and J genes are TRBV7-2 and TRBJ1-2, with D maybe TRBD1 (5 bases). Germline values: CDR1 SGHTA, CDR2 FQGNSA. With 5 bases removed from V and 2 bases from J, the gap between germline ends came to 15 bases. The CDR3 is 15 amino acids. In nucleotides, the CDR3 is TGTGCCAGCAGCCCGGGGGGTAAATCAAACTATGGCTACACCTTC. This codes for CASSPGGKSNYGYTF.

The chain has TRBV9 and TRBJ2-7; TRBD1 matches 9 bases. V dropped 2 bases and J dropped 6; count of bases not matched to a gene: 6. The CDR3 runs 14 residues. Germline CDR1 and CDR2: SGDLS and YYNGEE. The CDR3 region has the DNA TGTGCCAGCAGCGTCGGAACAGGGGGCAGCGAGCAGTACTTC. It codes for CASSVGTGGSEQYF.

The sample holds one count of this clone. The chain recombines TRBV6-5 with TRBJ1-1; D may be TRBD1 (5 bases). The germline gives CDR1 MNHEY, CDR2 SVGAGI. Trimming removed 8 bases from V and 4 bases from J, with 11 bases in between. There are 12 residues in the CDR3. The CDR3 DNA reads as TGTGCCAGCCGGGGCTCGGGCACTGAAGCTTTCTTT. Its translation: CASRGSGTEAFF.

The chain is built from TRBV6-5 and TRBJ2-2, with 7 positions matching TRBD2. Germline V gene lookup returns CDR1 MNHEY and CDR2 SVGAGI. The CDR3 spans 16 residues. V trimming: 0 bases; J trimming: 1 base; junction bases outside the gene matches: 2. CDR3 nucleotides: TGTGCCAGCAGTTACTCGGCTAGCGGGAACACCGGGGAGCTGTTTTTT. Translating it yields CASSYSASGNTGELFF.

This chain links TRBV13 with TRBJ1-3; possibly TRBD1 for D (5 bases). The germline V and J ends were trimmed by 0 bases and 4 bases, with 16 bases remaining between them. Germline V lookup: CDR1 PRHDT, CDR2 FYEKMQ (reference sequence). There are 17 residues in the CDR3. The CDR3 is CASSLGGQGRYGNTIYF. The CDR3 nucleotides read TGTGCCAGCAGCTTAGGAGGGCAGGGTCGATACGGAAACACCATATATTTT.

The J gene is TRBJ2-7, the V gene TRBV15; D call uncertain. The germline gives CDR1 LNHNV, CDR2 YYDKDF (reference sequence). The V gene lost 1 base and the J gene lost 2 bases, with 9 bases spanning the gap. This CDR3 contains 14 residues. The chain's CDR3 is CATSRATATYEQYF. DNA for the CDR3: TGTGCCACCAGCAGAGCTACAGCCACCTACGAGCAGTACTTC.

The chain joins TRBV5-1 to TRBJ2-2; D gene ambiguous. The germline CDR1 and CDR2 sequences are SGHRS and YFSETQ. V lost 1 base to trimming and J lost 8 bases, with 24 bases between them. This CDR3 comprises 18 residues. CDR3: CASSLQENRALTGGELFF. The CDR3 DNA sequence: TGCGCCAGCAGCTTGCAAGAAAACCGGGCCCTGACTGGGGGGGAGCTGTTTTTT.

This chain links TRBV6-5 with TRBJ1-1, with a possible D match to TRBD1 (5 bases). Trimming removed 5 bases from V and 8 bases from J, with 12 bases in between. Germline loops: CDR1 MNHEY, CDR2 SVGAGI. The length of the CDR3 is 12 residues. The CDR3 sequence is CASSPSTVEAFF. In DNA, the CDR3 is TGTGCCAGCAGTCCGTCGACAGTAGAAGCTTTCTTT.

CDR3 sequence reads: CASSQGLGDLLHYTQYF. The CDR3 DNA is TGCGCCAGCAGCCAGGGACTAGGCGATCTCCTCCACTATACGCAGTATTTT. The rearrangement uses TRBV4-1 and TRBJ2-3, with TRBD2 identical over 8 bases. Germline CDR1 reads MGHRA; CDR2 reads YSYEKL. The CDR3 is 17 amino acids. Trimming at V came to 3 bases and at J to 7 bases, leaving 15 bases not matched to a gene.

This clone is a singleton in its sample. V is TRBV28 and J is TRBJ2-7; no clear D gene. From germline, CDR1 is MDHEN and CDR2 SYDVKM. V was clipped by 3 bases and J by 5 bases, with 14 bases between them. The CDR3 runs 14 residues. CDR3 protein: CASSFSLPRNEQYF. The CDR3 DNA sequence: TGTGCCAGCAGTTTTTCCCTTCCAAGGAACGAGCAGTACTTC.